The sample holds a few counts of the clone carrying this TCR beta chain. Being one base from a much bigger clone, this may be a read error. TCRdb passed the 5' RACE reads through MiXCR, listing each CDR3 protein once. Of 12,000 or so distinct CDR3 sequences in the sample, about 5% were seen once. These data originate in a study of T cells after yellow fever vaccination. Study outcomes and limitations: Subsequent booster samples again held most clones from primary vaccination (around 96% CD4, about 86% CD8).

CDR1 LNHDA and CDR2 SQIVND come from the germline V gene (reference sequence). The CDR3 contains 13 residues. Trimming stripped 6 bases from V and 3 bases from J, with 12 bases between. The sequence was obtained from a man between 25 and 39 years old who received the YFV17D yellow fever vaccine. The chain recombines TRBV19 with TRBJ2-7, with D unclear. The sample was PBMCs, either bulk or a sorted T-cell subset (CD4+, CD8+, memory, or dextramer-sorted; not recorded which), taken on the day of the yellow fever booster vaccination. CDR3 DNA sequence: TGTGCCAGTAGGGGCCGGGCGGTCTACGAGCAGTACTTC. Residues: CASRGRAVYEQYF.